This entry features one TCR beta chain sequence. The antigen is not known. A 5'RACE reaction primed in the constant segment made cDNA libraries of TCR alpha and TCR beta, and these carried sample barcodes and UMIs. TCRdb recomputed calls from the 5' RACE reads with MiXCR, one row per CDR3 protein. The sample lists more than 300,000 distinct CDR3 sequences; roughly an eighth were seen once. The data were taken from a study of T-cell memory formation after mild COVID-19. Points from the study as a whole: Proof of SARS-CoV-2 specificity was absent for the second-wave clones that crested on day 37. Pre-infection memory carried some responding clones, suggesting that cross-reactive memory joined.

V lost 5 bases, J lost 0 bases, and 6 bases stayed unmatched. The length of the CDR3 is 18 residues. Germline V gene data show CDR1 as KGHDR and CDR2 as SFDVKD. The chain links TRBV24-1 to TRBJ2-3; 14 bases are a match to TRBD2. This clonotype was obtained from a man aged 18 to 29 who had mild COVID-19 (a few samples of this study predate the infection). Cell type and time point are not known. The specimen sequenced was PBMCs or a T cell subset sorted from them (not recorded which). The CDR3 is CATSVGLAGGDSTDTQYF. Here the CDR3 DNA reads TGTGCCACCAGTGTCGGACTAGCGGGGGGAGATAGCACAGATACGCAGTATTTT.